This T cell receptor (beta chain) originates from a study of cytotoxic CD8 clonotypes in ibrutinib-treated CLL. Study overall: Among the patients, ten to eleven presented as relapsed/refractory and roughly 15 as treatment-naive; roughly 17 showed unmutated IGHV. Study-wide findings and caveats: Rare overall, public clonotypes shrank or held steady under therapy. Age-matched healthy donor levels were exceeded by baseline clonality, which tracked circulating CD8+ T-cell counts.

Germline values: CDR1 SGHRS, CDR2 YFSETQ. The V end was cut by 4 bases, the J end by 0 bases, with 8 bases between. The CDR3 contains 15 residues. Measured with immunoSEQ multiplex PCR; TCRdb has only the in-frame clones, and not every one. This table has some 23,000 clones, approximately 71% appearing once. For this clone: The antigen remains undetermined.

The J gene is TRBJ2-6, the V gene TRBV5-1; D gene unclear. This material consisted of PBMCs, taken after 12 months of ibrutinib treatment. The TCR originated in a human donor with chronic lymphocytic leukemia. The CDR3 here is CASSAQASGANVLTF. The CDR3 DNA reads as TGCGCCAGCAGCGCCCAGGCCTCTGGGGCCAACGTCCTGACTTTC.